This T cell receptor beta chain was retrieved from a study of graft-versus-host responses after intestinal transplantation. Study in general: Anti-thymocyte globulin induction was given to all recipients, followed by tacrolimus and steroids for 2 to 4 years.

Profiled with immunoSEQ multiplex PCR; TCRdb holds only in-frame clones, not every one. This sample has tens of thousands of clones, with just under 95% found just once. Comments on this clone: Its antigen is unidentified.

The CDR3 has 18 amino acids. V shed 4 bases and J 2 bases; nucleotides not matched to a gene: 15. CDR1 and CDR2 (germline): SGHKS, YYEKEE (reference sequence). This TCR was sampled from a human donor who received an intestinal transplant. This chain uses TRBV5-5 with TRBJ2-7; 10 nucleotides line up with TRBD2. Sequenced material: unstimulated CD8+ T cells sorted from spleen or lymph node cells, taken before intestinal transplant. The CDR3 DNA follows: TGTGCCAGCAGCCGAACCCTAGCGGGAGCGATCCCGACCTACGAGCAGTACTTC. Translating gives CASSRTLAGAIPTYEQYF.